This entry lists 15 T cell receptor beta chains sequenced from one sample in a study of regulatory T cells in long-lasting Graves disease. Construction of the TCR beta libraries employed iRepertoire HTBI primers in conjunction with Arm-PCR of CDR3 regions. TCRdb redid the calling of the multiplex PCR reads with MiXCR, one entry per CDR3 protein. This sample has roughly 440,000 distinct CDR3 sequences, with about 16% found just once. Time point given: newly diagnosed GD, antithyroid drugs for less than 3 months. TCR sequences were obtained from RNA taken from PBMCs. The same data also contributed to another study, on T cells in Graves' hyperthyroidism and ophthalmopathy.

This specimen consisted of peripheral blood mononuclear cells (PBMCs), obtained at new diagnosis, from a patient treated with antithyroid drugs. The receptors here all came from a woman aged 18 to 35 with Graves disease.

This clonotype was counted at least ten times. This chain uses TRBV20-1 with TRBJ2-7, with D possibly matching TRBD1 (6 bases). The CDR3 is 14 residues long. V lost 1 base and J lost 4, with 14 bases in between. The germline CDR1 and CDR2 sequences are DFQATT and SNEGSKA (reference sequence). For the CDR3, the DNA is TGCAGTGCTAGAGTAGGGGGTCCGCAATACGAGCAGTACTTC. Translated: CSARVGGPQYEQYF.

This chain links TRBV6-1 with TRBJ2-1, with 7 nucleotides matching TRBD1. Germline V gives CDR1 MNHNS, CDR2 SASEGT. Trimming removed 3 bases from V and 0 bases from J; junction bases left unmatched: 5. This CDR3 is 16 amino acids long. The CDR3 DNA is TGTGCCAGCAGTGAGTACAGGGGAAGCTCCTACAATGAGCAGTTCTTC. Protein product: CASSEYRGSSYNEQFF.

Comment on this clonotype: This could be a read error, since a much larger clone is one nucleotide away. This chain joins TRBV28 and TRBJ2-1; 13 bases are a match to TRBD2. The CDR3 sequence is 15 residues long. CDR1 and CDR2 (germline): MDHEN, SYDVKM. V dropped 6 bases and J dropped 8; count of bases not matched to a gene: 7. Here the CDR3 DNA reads TGTGCCAGCAGCCGCGGACTAGCGGGAGCGGATGAGCAGTTCTTC. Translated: CASSRGLAGADEQFF.

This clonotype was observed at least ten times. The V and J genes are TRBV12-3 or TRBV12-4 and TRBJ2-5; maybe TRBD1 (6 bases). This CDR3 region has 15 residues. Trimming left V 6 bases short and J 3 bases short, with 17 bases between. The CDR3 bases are TGTGCCAGCAGATCAACAGGGTTAGGAAAAGAGACCCAGTACTTC. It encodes CASRSTGLGKETQYF.

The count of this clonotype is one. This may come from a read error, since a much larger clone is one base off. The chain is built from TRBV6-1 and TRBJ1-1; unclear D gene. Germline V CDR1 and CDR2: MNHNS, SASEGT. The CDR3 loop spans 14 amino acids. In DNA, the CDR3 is TGTGCCAGCACAGACCAGCGGAAGAACACTAAAGCTTTCTTT. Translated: CASTDQRKNTKAFF.

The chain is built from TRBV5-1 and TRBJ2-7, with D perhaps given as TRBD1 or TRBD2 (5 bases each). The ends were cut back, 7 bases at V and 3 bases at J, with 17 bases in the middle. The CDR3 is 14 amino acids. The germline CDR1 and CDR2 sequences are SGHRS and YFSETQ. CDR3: CASSAGTDGYEQYF. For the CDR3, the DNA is TGCGCCAGCTCTGCCGGGACGGACGGCTACGAGCAGTACTTC.

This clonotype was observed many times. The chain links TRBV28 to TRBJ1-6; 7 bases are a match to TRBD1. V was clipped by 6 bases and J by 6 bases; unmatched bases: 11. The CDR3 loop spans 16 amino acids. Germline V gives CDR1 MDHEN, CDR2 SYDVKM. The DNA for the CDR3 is TGTGCCAGCAGCCGCTCGCCGGGACAGCTTAATTCACCCCTCCACTTT. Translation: CASSRSPGQLNSPLHF.

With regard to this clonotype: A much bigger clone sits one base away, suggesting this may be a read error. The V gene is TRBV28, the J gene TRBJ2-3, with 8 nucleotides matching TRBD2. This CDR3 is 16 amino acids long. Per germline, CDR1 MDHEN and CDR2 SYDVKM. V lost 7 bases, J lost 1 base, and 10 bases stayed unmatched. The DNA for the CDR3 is TGTGCCAGCAACCCAACTAGCGGACCCGGCACAGATACGCAGTATTTT. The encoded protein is CASNPTSGPGTDTQYF. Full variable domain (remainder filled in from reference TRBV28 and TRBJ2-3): DVKVTQSSRYLVKRTGEKVFLECVQDMDHENMFWYRQDPGLGLRLIYFSYDVKMKEKGDIPEGYSVSREKKERFSLILESASTNQTSMYLCASNPTSGPGTDTQYFGPGTRLTVL.

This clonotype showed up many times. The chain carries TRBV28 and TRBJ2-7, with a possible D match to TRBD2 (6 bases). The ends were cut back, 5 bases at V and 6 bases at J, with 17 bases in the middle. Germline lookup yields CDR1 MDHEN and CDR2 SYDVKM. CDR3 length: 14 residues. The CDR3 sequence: CASSTGAGLSEQYF. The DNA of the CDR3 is TGTGCCAGCAGTACCGGAGCGGGCCTCTCCGAGCAGTACTTC.

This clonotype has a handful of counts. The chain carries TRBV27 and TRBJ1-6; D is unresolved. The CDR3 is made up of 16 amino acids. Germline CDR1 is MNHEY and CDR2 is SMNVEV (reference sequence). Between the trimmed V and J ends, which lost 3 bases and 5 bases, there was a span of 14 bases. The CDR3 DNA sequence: TGTGCCAGCAGTTTTAGCACTTTGGGGAATAATTCACCCCTCCACTTT. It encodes CASSFSTLGNNSPLHF.

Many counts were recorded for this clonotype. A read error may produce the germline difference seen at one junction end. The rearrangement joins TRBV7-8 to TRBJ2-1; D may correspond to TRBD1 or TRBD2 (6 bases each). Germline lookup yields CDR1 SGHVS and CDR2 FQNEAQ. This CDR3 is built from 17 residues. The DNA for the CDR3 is TGTGCCAGCAGCGACATCGCGCGGGGCAGGGGCTACAATGAGCAATTCTTC. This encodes CASSDIARGRGYNEQFF.

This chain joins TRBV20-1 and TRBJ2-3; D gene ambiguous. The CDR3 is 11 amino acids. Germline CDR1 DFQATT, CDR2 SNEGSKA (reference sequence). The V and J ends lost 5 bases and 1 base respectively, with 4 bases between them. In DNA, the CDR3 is TGCAGTGCTCCCCGCACAGATACGCAGTATTTT. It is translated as CSAPRTDTQYF.

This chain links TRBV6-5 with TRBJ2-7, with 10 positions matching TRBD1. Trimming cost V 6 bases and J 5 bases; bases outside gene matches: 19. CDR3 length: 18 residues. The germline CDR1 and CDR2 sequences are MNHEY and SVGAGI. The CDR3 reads CASSYSSTVRTGGNEQYF. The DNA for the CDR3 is TGTGCCAGCAGCTACAGTTCTACAGTGAGGACAGGGGGGAACGAGCAGTACTTC.

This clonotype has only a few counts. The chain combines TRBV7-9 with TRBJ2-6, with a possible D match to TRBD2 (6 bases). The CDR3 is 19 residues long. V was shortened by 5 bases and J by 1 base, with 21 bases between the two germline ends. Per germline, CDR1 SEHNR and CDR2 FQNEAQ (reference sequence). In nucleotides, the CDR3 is TGTGCCAGCAGCCCAATGACTTCGGGACTCTCATCTGGGGCCAACGTCCTGACTTTC. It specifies CASSPMTSGLSSGANVLTF.

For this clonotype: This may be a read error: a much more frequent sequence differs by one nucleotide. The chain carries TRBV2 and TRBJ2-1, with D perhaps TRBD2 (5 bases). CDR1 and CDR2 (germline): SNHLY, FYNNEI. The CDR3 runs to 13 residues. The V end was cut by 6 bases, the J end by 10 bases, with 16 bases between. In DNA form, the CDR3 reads TGTGCCAGCAGGGAGGAGGTGTACTACGAGCAGTTCTTC. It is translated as CASREEVYYEQFF. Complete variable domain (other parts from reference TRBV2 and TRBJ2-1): EPEVTQTPSHQVTQMGQEVILRCVPISNHLYFYWYRQILGQKVEFLVSFYNNEISEKSEIFDDQFSVERPDGSNFTLKIRSTKLEDSAMYFCASREEVYYEQFFGPGTRLTVL.